A single sample is the source of the 4 T cell receptor beta chains below, sequenced in a study of somatic mutations in cytotoxic T cells in rheumatoid arthritis (dated by TCRdb to the late 2010s). Library creation used the immunoSEQ multiplex PCR assay. TCRdb took this table from immuneACCESS and kept in-frame rearrangements with V and J called. Such tables lack part of the clones; where checked against another copy, unresolved V genes explain under half of the gap, and the rest is unexplained. The table for this sample lists about 16,000 clones; roughly 73% of them were counted only once. 22% of the sample is in the top ten clones. The specimen was CD8+ T cells sorted from blood. These receptors all come from an adult with rheumatoid arthritis.

The chain employs TRBV28 and TRBJ1-1, with TRBD1 matching 8 bases. The ends lost 2 bases at V and 1 base at J; junction bases unmatched: 3. CDR3 length: 15 amino acids. Germline loops: CDR1 MDHEN, CDR2 SYDVKM. CDR3 residues: CASSLLTGGNTEAFF. The CDR3 DNA reads TGTGCCAGCAGTTTACTAACAGGGGGGAACACTGAAGCTTTCTTT.

The V and J genes are TRBV28 and TRBJ2-5; possibly TRBD1 for D (6 bases). Germline CDR1 is MDHEN and CDR2 is SYDVKM. The V gene lost 7 bases and the J gene lost 5 bases, with 14 bases spanning the gap. The CDR3 is 13 amino acids. This CDR3 is CASTFQGRETQYF. CDR3 in DNA: TGTGCCAGCACATTCCAGGGGCGCGAGACCCAGTACTTC.

This clone appeared a single time. This chain joins TRBV29-1 and TRBJ2-7; D perhaps matches TRBD2 (5 bases). The ends were cut back, 4 bases at V and 0 bases at J, with 10 bases in the middle. Per the germline V gene, CDR1 is SQVTM and CDR2 is ANQGSEA. The CDR3 consists of 13 residues. CDR3 protein: CSVVVGSSYEQYF. The CDR3 nucleotides are TGCAGCGTTGTAGTTGGGAGCTCCTACGAGCAGTACTTC.

J is TRBJ2-7 and V is TRBV19; D is possibly TRBD1 or TRBD2 (5 bases each). The CDR3 totals 14 residues. CDR1 and CDR2 (germline): LNHDA, SQIVND (reference sequence). Trimming left V 5 bases short and J 3 bases short, with 14 bases between. The CDR3 here is CASSWTNRGYEQYF. In nucleotides, the CDR3 is TGTGCCAGTAGTTGGACAAACCGGGGCTACGAGCAGTACTTC.